The 9 T cell receptor beta chains presented below share a single source sample, sequenced in a study of cytomegalovirus exposure and HLA in healthy donors. The PCR made use of 60 Vbeta and 13 Jbeta primers. Assay used: immunoSEQ multiplex PCR; TCRdb lists only in-frame clones, some missing. The data contain some 81,000 clones, 72% of them seen just once; the ten biggest clones take up 11%. The sample comprised PBMCs. These receptors were obtained from a woman between 40 and 55 years old in good health and CMV-seropositive.

The DNA for the CDR3 is TGCGCCAGCAGCTTGGAGGGACAGCTAAACACCATATATTTT. Translating it yields CASSLEGQLNTIYF. This chain uses TRBV5-1 with TRBJ1-3; 7 nucleotides line up with TRBD1. Germline values: CDR1 SGHRS, CDR2 YFSETQ. V lost 0 bases to trimming and J lost 6 bases; unmatched junction nucleotides: 3. This CDR3 region has 14 residues.

The count of this clone is one. V and J are TRBV28 and TRBJ1-5, with D perhaps TRBD1 (6 bases). V lost 10 bases and J 2 bases, leaving 21 bases between the germline ends. CDR1 and CDR2 from the germline V gene are MDHEN and SYDVKM. This CDR3 is 16 amino acids long. This chain's CDR3 is CATKTARGGGNQPQHF. In DNA form, the CDR3 reads TGTGCCACCAAGACAGCTAGAGGGGGGGGCAATCAGCCCCAGCATTTT.

The V gene is TRBV27, the J gene TRBJ1-1, with 9 nucleotides matching TRBD1. There are 15 residues in the CDR3. With V trimmed by 6 bases and J by 7 bases, 12 bases remained unmatched. From germline, CDR1 is MNHEY and CDR2 SMNVEV (reference sequence). The CDR3 region has the DNA TGTGCCAGCAGGCGGGCGGGACAGGGATATGGTGAAGCTTTCTTT. It translates to CASRRAGQGYGEAFF.

In its sample, this clone was seen a few times. The rearrangement links TRBV19 to TRBJ1-4; TRBD1 is a possible D gene (6 bases). Deletions cut 10 bases from V and 8 bases from J, with 17 bases between. The germline V gene encodes CDR1 LNHDA and CDR2 SQIVND (reference sequence). The CDR3 loop spans 13 amino acids. In DNA form, the CDR3 reads TGTGCCACCGGAGGACAGTTGGAGGAAAAACTGTTTTTT. Translated, it gives CATGGQLEEKLFF.

V and J are TRBV5-6 and TRBJ1-1, with no clear D. Germline V gene lookup returns CDR1 SGHDT and CDR2 YYEEEE. Between the trimmed V and J ends, which lost 0 bases and 5 bases, there was a span of 14 bases. The CDR3 runs to 15 residues. The CDR3 DNA reads as TGTGCCAGCAGCTTGGCCCTGGCAGCAGGTACTGAAGCTTTCTTT. Translated: CASSLALAAGTEAFF.

This clone occurred a few times. The chain recombines TRBV7-2 with TRBJ2-1, with D possibly matching TRBD1 (5 bases). The CDR3 covers 14 residues. V dropped 9 bases and J dropped 7 bases, with 19 bases sitting between them. Germline values: CDR1 SGHTA, CDR2 FQGNSA. CDR3 in amino acids: CASRGPGSGNEQFF. The CDR3 DNA follows: TGTGCCAGTAGGGGCCCAGGAAGTGGTAATGAGCAGTTCTTC.

The chain combines TRBV29-1 with TRBJ1-3; 8 bases line up with TRBD1. CDR1 SQVTM and CDR2 ANQGSEA come from the germline V gene. The CDR3 has 12 amino acids. V lost 7 bases to trimming and J lost 7 bases; unmatched junction nucleotides: 6. CDR3 in amino acids: CSGGQDGNTIYF. For the CDR3, the DNA is TGCAGCGGGGGACAGGACGGGAACACCATATATTTT.

This sequence joins TRBV2 and TRBJ2-1; 11 bases are a match to TRBD2. V lost 4 bases and J lost 7; bases outside the gene matches: 0. The CDR3 runs to 13 residues. CDR1 and CDR2 from the germline V gene are SNHLY and FYNNEI. The CDR3 here is CASSGLAGNEQFF. The CDR3 DNA sequence: TGTGCCAGCAGTGGACTAGCGGGGAATGAGCAGTTCTTC.

This clone showed up just once. Other DNA sequences in this sample translate to the same CDR3. The gene calls are TRBV29-1 and TRBJ1-1; D perhaps matches TRBD1 (6 bases). Looked up from germline, CDR1 is SQVTM and CDR2 is ANQGSEA. V was cut by 5 bases and J by 8 bases, with 18 bases left in between. CDR3 length: 13 amino acids. CDR3 sequence: CSVKGQGISEAFF. In nucleotides, the CDR3 is TGCAGCGTTAAGGGACAAGGGATTAGCGAAGCTTTCTTT.